This TCR beta chain was recorded in a study of cytotoxic CD8 clonotypes in ibrutinib-treated CLL. Germline V gives CDR1 SEHNR, CDR2 FQNEAQ (reference sequence). The CDR3 length is 16 residues. The V and J ends lost 5 bases and 3 bases respectively, with 19 bases between them. The assay was immunoSEQ multiplex PCR, and TCRdb's table has in-frame clones only and misses some. The sample has 65,000 to 95,000 clones; 86% are singletons. The source material was PBMCs, sampled before ibrutinib treatment. The receptor comes from a human donor with chronic lymphocytic leukemia. The chain is built from TRBV7-9 and TRBJ1-1; a possible D gene is TRBD1 (5 bases). The CDR3 reads CASSPDRGGTDTEAFF. The CDR3 DNA is TGTGCCAGCAGCCCAGATCGGGGAGGGACGGACACTGAAGCTTTCTTT.